This T cell receptor beta chain emerged from a study of blood T cell repertoires in COVID-19. The assay was immunoSEQ multiplex PCR, and TCRdb's table has in-frame clones only and misses some. Of just under 150,000 clones in the sample, approximately 88% were seen once. Trimming removed 3 bases at V and 9 bases at J, with 15 bases between. The CDR3 runs to 13 residues. Per germline, CDR1 GTSNPN and CDR2 SVGIG (reference sequence). Only a few counts were recorded for this clone. The TCR originated in a human donor in a cohort sampled during active COVID-19. The rearrangement joins TRBV30 to TRBJ1-5; D is perhaps TRBD1 (5 bases). The sample comprised peripheral blood. CDR3 sequence: CAWRAGGGLPQHF. The CDR3 DNA reads as TGTGCCTGGAGAGCTGGGGGGGGATTGCCCCAGCATTTT.